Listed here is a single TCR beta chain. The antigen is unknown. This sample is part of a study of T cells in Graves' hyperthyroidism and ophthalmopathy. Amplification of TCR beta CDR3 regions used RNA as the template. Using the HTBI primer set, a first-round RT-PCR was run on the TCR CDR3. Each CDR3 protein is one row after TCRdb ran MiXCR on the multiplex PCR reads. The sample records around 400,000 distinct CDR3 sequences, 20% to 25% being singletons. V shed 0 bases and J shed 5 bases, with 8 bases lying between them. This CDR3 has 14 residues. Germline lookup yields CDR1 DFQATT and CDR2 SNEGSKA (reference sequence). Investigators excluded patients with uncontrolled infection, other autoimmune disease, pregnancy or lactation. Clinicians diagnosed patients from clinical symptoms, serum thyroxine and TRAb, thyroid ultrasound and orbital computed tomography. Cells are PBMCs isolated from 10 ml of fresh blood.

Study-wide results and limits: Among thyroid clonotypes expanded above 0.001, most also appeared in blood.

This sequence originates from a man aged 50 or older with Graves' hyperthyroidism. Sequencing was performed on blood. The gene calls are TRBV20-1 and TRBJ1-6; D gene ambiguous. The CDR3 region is CSAREGSDNSPLHF. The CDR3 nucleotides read TGCAGTGCTAGAGAAGGCAGCGATAATTCACCCCTCCACTTT.